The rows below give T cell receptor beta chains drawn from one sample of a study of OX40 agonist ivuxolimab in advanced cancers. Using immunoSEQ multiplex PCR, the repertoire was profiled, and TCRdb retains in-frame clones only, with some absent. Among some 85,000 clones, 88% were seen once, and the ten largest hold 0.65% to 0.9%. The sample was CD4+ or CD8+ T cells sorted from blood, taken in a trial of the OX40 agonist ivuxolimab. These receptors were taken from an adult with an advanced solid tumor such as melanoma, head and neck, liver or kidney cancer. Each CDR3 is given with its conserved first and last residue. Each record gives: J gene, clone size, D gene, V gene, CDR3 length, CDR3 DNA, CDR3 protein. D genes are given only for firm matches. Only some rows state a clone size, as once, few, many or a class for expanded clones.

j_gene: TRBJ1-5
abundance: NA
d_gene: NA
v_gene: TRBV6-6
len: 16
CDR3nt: TGTGCCAGCAGTTACTCTAGCCAGTCTAGCAATCAGCCCCAGCATTTT
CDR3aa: CASSYSSQSSNQPQHF

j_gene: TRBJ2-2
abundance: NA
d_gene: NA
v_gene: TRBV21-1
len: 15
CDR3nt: TGTGCCAGCAGCAAAGGGGTGCGGGACACCGGGGAGCTGTTTTTT
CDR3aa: CASSKGVRDTGELFF

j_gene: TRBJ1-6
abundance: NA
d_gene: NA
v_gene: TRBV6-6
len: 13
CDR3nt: TGTGCCAGCAGTTACTCAGCCGTTTCACCCCTCCACTTT
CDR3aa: CASSYSAVSPLHF

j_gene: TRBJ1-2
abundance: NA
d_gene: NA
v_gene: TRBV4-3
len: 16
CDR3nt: TGCGCCAGCAGCCCACAAGTAAACCCTTTAGGCTATGGCTACACCTTC
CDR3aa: CASSPQVNPLGYGYTF

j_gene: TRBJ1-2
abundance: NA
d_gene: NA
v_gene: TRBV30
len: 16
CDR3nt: TGTGCCTGGAGTCCCCCCCTAGACAGACCGCGTTATGGCTACACCTTC
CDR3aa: CAWSPPLDRPRYGYTF

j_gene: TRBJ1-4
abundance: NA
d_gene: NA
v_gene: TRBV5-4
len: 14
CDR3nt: TGTGCCAGCAGCTTGGGGGGTAGAGATGAAAAACTGTTTTTT
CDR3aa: CASSLGGRDEKLFF

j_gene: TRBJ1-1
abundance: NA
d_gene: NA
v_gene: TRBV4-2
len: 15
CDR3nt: TGTGCCAGCATACAAGGGCTCGGGAGGAACACTGAAGCTTTCTTT
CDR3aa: CASIQGLGRNTEAFF

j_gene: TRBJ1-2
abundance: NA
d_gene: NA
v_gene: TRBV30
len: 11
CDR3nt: TGTGCCTGGAGTGTAGTGGGTGGCTACACCTTC
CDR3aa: CAWSVVGGYTF

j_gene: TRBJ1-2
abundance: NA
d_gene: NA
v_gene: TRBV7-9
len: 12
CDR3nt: TGTGCCAGCAGCCCCGAAGAGTTCTCGGCCACCTTC
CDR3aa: CASSPEEFSATF

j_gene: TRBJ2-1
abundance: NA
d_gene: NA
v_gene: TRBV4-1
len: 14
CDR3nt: TGCGCCAGCAGCCAAGGGGCAGGTAGCTTTGAGCAGTTCTTC
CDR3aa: CASSQGAGSFEQFF

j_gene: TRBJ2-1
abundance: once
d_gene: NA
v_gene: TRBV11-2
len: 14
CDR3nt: TGTGCCAGCATTTCACCGGGAAGACATAATGAGCAGTTCTTC
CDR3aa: CASISPGRHNEQFF

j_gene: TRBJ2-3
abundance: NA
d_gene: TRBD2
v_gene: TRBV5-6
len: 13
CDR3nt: TGTGCCAGCAGCGGTCTAGCGGGGGAAACGCAGTATTTT
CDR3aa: CASSGLAGETQYF

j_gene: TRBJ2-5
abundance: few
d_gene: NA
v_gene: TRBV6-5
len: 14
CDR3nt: TGTGCCAGCAGTTATTTGGAGACACAAGAGACCCAGTACTTC
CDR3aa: CASSYLETQETQYF

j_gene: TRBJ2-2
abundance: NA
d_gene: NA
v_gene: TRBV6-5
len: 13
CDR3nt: TGTGCCAGCAGTCGGCCGAACACCGGGGAGCTGTTTTTT
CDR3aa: CASSRPNTGELFF

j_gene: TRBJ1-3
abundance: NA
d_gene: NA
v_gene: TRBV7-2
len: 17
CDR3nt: TGTGCCAGCAGCTTAGTAGGGGAGCTGATCTCTGGAAACACCATATATTTT
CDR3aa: CASSLVGELISGNTIYF

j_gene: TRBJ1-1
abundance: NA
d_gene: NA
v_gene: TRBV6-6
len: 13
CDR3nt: TGTGCCAGCAGTTACAGGGGCGGGTTTGAAGCTTTCTTT
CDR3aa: CASSYRGGFEAFF

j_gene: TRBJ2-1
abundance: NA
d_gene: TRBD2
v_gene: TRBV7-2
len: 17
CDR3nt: TGTGCCAGCAGCTTAACGACTAGCGGGGGGGCCTTCAATGAGCAGTTCTTC
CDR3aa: CASSLTTSGGAFNEQFF

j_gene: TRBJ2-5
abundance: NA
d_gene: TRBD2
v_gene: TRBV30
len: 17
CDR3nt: TGTGCCTGGAGTGTACGACGGGGGACTAGCGGGAGAGAGACCCAGTACTTC
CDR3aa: CAWSVRRGTSGRETQYF

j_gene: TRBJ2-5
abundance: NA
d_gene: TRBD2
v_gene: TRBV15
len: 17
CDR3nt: TGTGCCACCAGCAGAGCTCCCTCAGGTGCGGGAGAGGAGACCCAGTACTTC
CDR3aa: CATSRAPSGAGEETQYF

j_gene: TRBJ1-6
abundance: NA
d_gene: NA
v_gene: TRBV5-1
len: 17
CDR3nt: TGCGCCAGCAAAAAAGAAGGAGTTGGGGCCAATAATTCACCCCTCCACTTT
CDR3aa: CASKKEGVGANNSPLHF

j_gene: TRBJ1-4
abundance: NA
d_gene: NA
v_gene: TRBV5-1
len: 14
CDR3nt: TGCGCCAGCAGCTTGGCAGCTGAACGGGAAAAACTGTTTTTT
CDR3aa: CASSLAAEREKLFF

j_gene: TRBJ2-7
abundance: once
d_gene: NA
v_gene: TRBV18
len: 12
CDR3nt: TGTGCCAGCTCACCACAGGGGCACGAGCAGTACTTC
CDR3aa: CASSPQGHEQYF

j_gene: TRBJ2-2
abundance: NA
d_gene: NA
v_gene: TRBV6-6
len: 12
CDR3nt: TGTGCCAGCACTCGGGCCACCGGGGAGCTGTTTTTT
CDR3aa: CASTRATGELFF

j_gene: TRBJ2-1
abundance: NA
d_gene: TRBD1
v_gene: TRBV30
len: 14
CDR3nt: TGTGCCTGGACCGACAGGGGGCCCTACAATGAGCAGTTCTTC
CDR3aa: CAWTDRGPYNEQFF

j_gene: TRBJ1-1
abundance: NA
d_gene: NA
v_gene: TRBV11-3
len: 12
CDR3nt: TGTGCCAGCAGCCGCGGAGGGACTGAAGCTTTCTTT
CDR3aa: CASSRGGTEAFF

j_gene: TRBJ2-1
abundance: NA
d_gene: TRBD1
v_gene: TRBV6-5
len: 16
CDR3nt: TGTGCCAGCAGTTCGCCCCAGACAGGGGAAAACCATGAGCAGTTCTTC
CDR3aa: CASSSPQTGENHEQFF